The 27 T cell receptor beta chains listed next were all sequenced from one sample in a study of blood T cell repertoires in COVID-19 (dated by TCRdb to 2020 to 2021). Receptor amplification or capture employed the immunoSEQ multiplex PCR assay. TCRdb re-hosts the immuneACCESS table, in-frame sequences only. Its copies lack some clones; in the studies checked, an unresolved V gene accounts for under half of them, and the cause for the rest is not known. The sample table contains 200,000 or so clones; only one count was recorded for 79% of them. 15% to 20% of the sample goes to the ten largest clones. Sequencing used peripheral blood. The origin of the receptors is a man between 60 and 70 years old with active or convalescent COVID-19.

The chain links TRBV6-2 or TRBV6-3 to TRBJ2-1; 11 positions agree with TRBD2. J was trimmed by 9 bases and V by 6 bases; bases with no gene match: 10. The germline CDR1 and CDR2 sequences are MNHEY and SVGEGT. This CDR3 is 15 amino acids long. CDR3 sequence: CASSLTSGRYGEQFF. DNA of the CDR3: TGTGCCAGCAGCTTAACTAGCGGGAGATACGGTGAGCAGTTCTTC.

With respect to this clone: This specimen includes other DNA sequences encoding the same CDR3. The rearrangement links TRBV12-3 or TRBV12-4 to TRBJ2-3, with D unclear. CDR3 length equals 13 residues. V gave up 3 bases and J gave up 3 bases, with 7 bases separating them. The CDR3 protein is CASSFYSTDTQYF. For the CDR3, the DNA is TGTGCCAGCAGTTTTTACAGTACAGATACGCAGTATTTT.

The rearrangement joins TRBV10-3 to TRBJ2-2; D is perhaps TRBD1 (7 bases). The germline V and J ends were trimmed by 3 bases and 3 bases, with 17 bases remaining between them. The CDR3 sequence is 17 residues long. Germline assignment: CDR1 ENHRY and CDR2 SYGVKD. The CDR3 region has the DNA TGTGCCATCAGTGACAGGGGGGTAGGCACCCACACCGGGGAGCTGTTTTTT. Its translation is CAISDRGVGTHTGELFF.

The CDR3 is CATSHGGGDEQYF. The CDR3 DNA reads TGTGCCACCAGCCACGGCGGGGGCGACGAGCAGTACTTC. The chain recombines TRBV15 with TRBJ2-7, with a weak D call TRBD2 (7 bases). This CDR3 is 13 amino acids long. V was trimmed by 5 bases and J by 5 bases, leaving 13 bases between them. Germline CDR1 reads LNHNV; CDR2 reads YYDKDF (reference sequence).

The V and J genes are TRBV30 and TRBJ2-5; D is perhaps TRBD2 (7 bases). The V gene's germline CDR1 is GTSNPN and CDR2 SVGIG (reference sequence). The CDR3 has 13 residues. Trimming left V 2 bases short and J 2 bases short, with 9 bases between. The CDR3 DNA reads TGTGCCTGGAGTAGGGGGGGGCAAGAGACCCAGTACTTC. It yields the protein CAWSRGGQETQYF. The entire variable domain, with the rest obtained from reference TRBV30 and TRBJ2-5, is as follows: SQTIHQWPATLVQPVGSPLSLECTVEGTSNPNLYWYRQAAGRGLQLLFYSVGIGQISSEVPQNLSASRPQDRQFILSSKKLLLSDSGFYLCAWSRGGQETQYFGPGTRLLVL.

The chain is built from TRBV19 and TRBJ2-7; D gene uncertain. The V end lost 3 bases, the J end lost 4 bases, and 19 bases lay between the germline ends. Germline V gives CDR1 LNHDA, CDR2 SQIVND (reference sequence). The CDR3 sequence is 16 residues long. The CDR3 nucleotides read TGTGCCAGTAGTATTCCCAAACTCCCCCAGACTTACGAGCAGTACTTC. It encodes CASSIPKLPQTYEQYF.

The chain is built from TRBV6-2 or TRBV6-3 and TRBJ2-5; no reliable D call. The CDR3 sequence is 15 residues long. V was trimmed by 0 bases and J by 1 base, leaving 9 bases between them. Germline V CDR1 and CDR2: MNHEY, SVGEGT. CDR3 amino acids: CASSYSLAVQETQYF. In DNA form, the CDR3 reads TGTGCCAGCAGTTACTCGCTGGCGGTCCAAGAGACCCAGTACTTC.

The chain employs TRBV18 and TRBJ2-7; 7 bases align to TRBD1. J lost 5 bases, V lost 4 bases, and 5 bases had no gene match. There are 13 residues in the CDR3. In germline, CDR1 is KGHSH, CDR2 LQKENI. The CDR3 protein is CASSRQGLDEQYF. The CDR3 DNA sequence: TGTGCCAGCTCACGACAGGGCCTAGACGAGCAGTACTTC.

This sequence joins TRBV28 and TRBJ2-1, with 7 bases aligning to TRBD2. CDR3 size: 15 residues. J was trimmed by 0 bases and V by 5 bases; bases with no gene match: 4. Per germline, CDR1 MDHEN and CDR2 SYDVKM. CDR3 protein: CASSPGGPSYNEQFF. The CDR3 bases are TGTGCCAGCAGTCCGGGAGGTCCCTCCTACAATGAGCAGTTCTTC.

This clone has at least ten counts. The rearrangement joins TRBV7-2 to TRBJ2-5, with TRBD2 identical over 8 bases. The CDR3 totals 14 residues. The J segment lost 7 bases and the V segment lost 2 bases, leaving 6 bases of the junction unmatched. Per the germline V gene, CDR1 is SGHTA and CDR2 is FQGNSA. Here the CDR3 reads CASSLSGLVGTQYF. For the CDR3, the DNA is TGTGCCAGCAGCTTATCGGGACTAGTCGGGACCCAGTACTTC.

The chain joins TRBV5-1 to TRBJ2-7; D is unclear. Germline V gives CDR1 SGHRS, CDR2 YFSETQ. V was pared by 0 bases and J by 5 bases, with 15 bases between. CDR3 length: 15 amino acids. The CDR3 DNA is TGCGCCAGCAGCTTGGGTGTCACTCCTATCGACGAGCAGTACTTC. As protein: CASSLGVTPIDEQYF.

This sequence joins TRBV27 and TRBJ2-5, with 7 bases matching TRBD2. Germline V gives CDR1 MNHEY, CDR2 SMNVEV (reference sequence). The length of the CDR3 is 15 residues. V dropped 1 base and J dropped 1; count of bases not matched to a gene: 3. The CDR3 DNA is TGTGCCAGCAGTTTATACGTAGCGGGCCAAGAGACCCAGTACTTC. Encoded protein: CASSLYVAGQETQYF.

The chain employs TRBV19 and TRBJ2-7; TRBD2 matches 13 bases. The CDR3 totals 16 residues. Germline values: CDR1 LNHDA, CDR2 SQIVND (reference sequence). Losses at the gene ends were 5 bases for V and 5 bases for J; bases not matched to a gene: 9. CDR3 loop: CASSVRLAGGINEQYF. The CDR3, as DNA: TGTGCCAGTAGTGTCCGACTAGCGGGAGGTATCAACGAGCAGTACTTC.

This clone was counted a single time. The rearrangement links TRBV4-3 to TRBJ2-1; 9 nucleotides agree with TRBD2. This CDR3 is built from 13 residues. Trimming took 1 base from V and 12 from J; bases not matched to a gene: 4. Germline lookup yields CDR1 LGHNA and CDR2 YSLEER. DNA of the CDR3: TGCGCCAGCAGCCAAGTTGCGGGAGGGCGGCAGTTCTTC. It codes for CASSQVAGGRQFF.

The rearrangement links TRBV5-4 to TRBJ2-7, with a tentative D call TRBD2 (5 bases). The CDR3 loop spans 14 amino acids. The germline V gene has CDR1 SGHNT and CDR2 YYREEE (reference sequence). V lost 2 bases, J lost 2 bases, and 11 bases lay in between. As DNA, the CDR3 is TGTGCCAGCAGCTTCTCTGCGGGCGCCTACGAGCAGTACTTC. This encodes CASSFSAGAYEQYF.

V usage is TRBV6-5 and J usage is TRBJ1-4; 9 bases match TRBD1. This CDR3 is 15 amino acids long. V was clipped by 8 bases and J by 7 bases; unmatched bases: 11. Germline V gene sequence: CDR1 MNHEY, CDR2 SVGAGI. CDR3 region: CASGVTGGGGEKLFF. CDR3 DNA sequence: TGTGCCAGCGGCGTTACAGGGGGCGGTGGTGAAAAACTGTTTTTT.

The V call is TRBV29-1, the J call TRBJ2-5; D is perhaps TRBD2 (6 bases). Germline lookup yields CDR1 SQVTM and CDR2 ANQGSEA. V was cut by 4 bases and J by 4 bases, with 10 bases left in between. The CDR3 length is 12 residues. DNA for the CDR3: TGCAGCGTTGTCCCCGGGGGAGAGACCCAGTACTTC. Encoded protein: CSVVPGGETQYF.

The chain combines TRBV12-5 with TRBJ2-6, with D tentatively TRBD1 (5 bases). V gave up 2 bases and J gave up 4 bases, with 27 bases separating them. The CDR3 runs 21 residues. Per germline, CDR1 LGHNT and CDR2 FRNRAP. CDR3 DNA: TGTGCTAGTGGTTTGATACCGAGGTGGGCAGGGCAAGGAGTGGGGGCCAACGTCCTGACTTTC. The encoded protein is CASGLIPRWAGQGVGANVLTF.

The genes are TRBV11-2 and TRBJ2-6; TRBD2 agrees at 7 bases. Germline V gives CDR1 SGHAT, CDR2 FQNNGV. The V gene end was trimmed by 0 bases and the J gene end by 11 bases; junction bases not matched to a gene: 4. The CDR3 loop spans 14 amino acids. CDR3 DNA sequence: TGTGCCAGCAGCTTAGATGCGGCGGGGGACGTCCTGACTTTC. Residues: CASSLDAAGDVLTF. The whole variable domain, filled in from reference TRBV11-2 and TRBJ2-6, reads EAGVAQSPRYKIIEKRQSVAFWCNPISGHATLYWYQQILGQGPKLLIQFQNNGVVDDSQLPKDRFSAERLKGVDSTLKIQPAKLEDSAVYLCASSLDAAGDVLTFGAGSRLTVL.

This chain uses TRBV13 with TRBJ1-2; D might be TRBD1 (6 bases). Germline-derived CDR1 and CDR2 are PRHDT and FYEKMQ (reference sequence). The CDR3 is 13 residues long. The germline V and J ends were trimmed by 5 bases and 4 bases, with 11 bases remaining between them. CDR3 loop: CASSPQGGYGYTF. CDR3 nucleotide sequence: TGTGCCAGCAGCCCACAGGGTGGCTATGGCTACACCTTC.

This clone was picked up a small number of times. The chain couples TRBV14 to TRBJ1-6; TRBD1 aligns across 9 bases. V gave up 5 bases and J gave up 7 bases; unmatched junction bases: 3. The CDR3 totals 14 residues. Germline values: CDR1 SGHDN, CDR2 FVKESK. The CDR3 loop is CASSTGGNNSPLHF. The CDR3 DNA reads TGTGCCAGCAGCACAGGGGGCAACAATTCACCCCTCCACTTT.

V usage is TRBV2 and J usage is TRBJ2-7; D remains ambiguous. The CDR3 contains 12 residues. The V end was cut by 4 bases, the J end by 3 bases, with 7 bases between. Germline values: CDR1 SNHLY, CDR2 FYNNEI. CDR3 residues: CASSVAGYEQYF. CDR3 sequence (DNA): TGTGCCAGCAGTGTAGCCGGCTACGAGCAGTACTTC.

This clone has only a few counts. The genes are TRBV2 and TRBJ2-2; maybe TRBD1 (5 bases). There are 13 residues in the CDR3. Trimming shortened V by 4 bases and J by 5 bases, and 8 bases separated the two germline ends. Germline assignment: CDR1 SNHLY and CDR2 FYNNEI. The CDR3 DNA is TGTGCCAGCAGTGGACAGCAAACCGGGGAGCTGTTTTTT. Amino acid sequence: CASSGQQTGELFF.

The rearrangement joins TRBV6-5 to TRBJ1-1; possibly TRBD1 for D (6 bases). The CDR3 runs 14 residues. V was shortened by 5 bases and J by 3 bases, with 13 bases between the two germline ends. Germline loops: CDR1 MNHEY, CDR2 SVGAGI. As DNA, the CDR3 is TGTGCCAGCAGTAGGGGGACGGAGGACACTGAAGCTTTCTTT. Translated, it gives CASSRGTEDTEAFF.

V gene TRBV28 combines with J gene TRBJ1-1; possible D gene TRBD1, 6 bases. V was shortened by 3 bases and J by 2 bases, with 16 bases between the two germline ends. The CDR3 extends over 16 amino acids. Germline V gene sequence: CDR1 MDHEN, CDR2 SYDVKM. The CDR3 region is CASSFPMGAVNTEAFF. Here the CDR3 DNA reads TGTGCCAGCAGTTTCCCCATGGGGGCGGTAAACACTGAAGCTTTCTTT.

The chain employs TRBV28 and TRBJ2-7; 8 nucleotides line up with TRBD1. With 4 bases clipped from V and 5 bases from J, the junction kept 10 bases outside the gene matches. CDR3 length equals 15 residues. Looked up from germline, CDR1 is MDHEN and CDR2 is SYDVKM. The CDR3 loop reads CASSSPGTGFDEQYF. DNA for the CDR3: TGTGCCAGCAGTTCCCCTGGGACAGGTTTCGACGAGCAGTACTTC.

The chain joins TRBV18 to TRBJ1-1, with 9 bases identical to TRBD1. The CDR3 is 16 amino acids. Germline trimming cut 6 bases from V and 2 bases from J; bases unmatched to any gene: 10. Germline CDR1 reads KGHSH; CDR2 reads LQKENI. The CDR3 sequence is CASSPQTGGGNTEAFF. In DNA form, the CDR3 reads TGTGCCAGCTCCCCTCAGACAGGGGGAGGAAACACTGAAGCTTTCTTT.